This T cell receptor beta chain derives from a study of T cells in Graves' hyperthyroidism and ophthalmopathy. The V gene's germline CDR1 is SGDLS and CDR2 YYNGEE. Trimming left V 4 bases short and J 0 bases short, with 14 bases between. This CDR3 comprises 16 residues. Comments on this clonotype: Antigen specificity is unknown.

Study findings and constraints: Ophthalmopathy and stable hyperthyroidism were separated by a 13 V-J model. Blood samples included most of the expanded thyroid clonotypes exceeding 0.001.

PBMCs were collected from an approximately 9.4 ml volume of fresh peripheral blood. RNA transcripts gave rise to amplified TCR beta CDR3 regions. A set of HTBI primers served as the primers for a first-round RT-PCR of the TCR CDR3. TCRdb used MiXCR to reprocess the multiplex PCR reads, holding one entry per CDR3 protein. The profile shows approximately 400,000 distinct CDR3 sequences, approximately 17% of them singletons. Sequenced: blood. V is TRBV9 and J is TRBJ1-3; D remains ambiguous. The sequence was obtained from a man aged 18 to 30 with Graves' ophthalmopathy. Here the CDR3 reads CASSPTDWFSGNTIYF. The CDR3 DNA follows: TGTGCCAGCAGCCCTACGGACTGGTTCTCTGGAAACACCATATATTTT.